These 20 T cell receptor beta chains came from one sample sequenced in a study of shared clonotypes between healthy human individuals. Clones were sequenced by immunoSEQ multiplex PCR, and TCRdb holds only the in-frame ones, with some missing. The data contain around 2,100,000 clones, around 96% of them seen just once; the ten biggest clones take up approximately 1.2%. Naivety among CD8 cells was defined by CD45RO negativity and positive CCR7 selection, thereby excluding terminally differentiated effector memory CD45RA+ cells. The sequenced sample was naive CD8+ T cells sorted from blood. The receptor source for this set is a young man in good health.

In regard to this clone: The identical CDR3 is also encoded by other nucleotide sequences in the sample. This sequence joins TRBV30 and TRBJ2-2; either TRBD1 or TRBD2 may supply D (5 bases each). V lost 0 bases to trimming and J lost 6 bases, with 8 bases between them. The germline gives CDR1 GTSNPN, CDR2 SVGIG (reference sequence). This CDR3 has 13 amino acids. The CDR3 loop is CAWSVGGPGELFF. The CDR3 region has the DNA TGTGCCTGGAGTGTTGGGGGTCCCGGGGAGCTGTTTTTT.

The CDR3 loop reads CASSWGGEQFF. CDR3 bases: TGTGCCAGCAGCTGGGGGGGTGAGCAGTTCTTC. V and J are TRBV11-2 and TRBJ2-1; 7 bases match TRBD2. The trim removed 4 bases at V and 9 bases at J, leaving 0 bases unmatched. The CDR3 runs to 11 residues. The germline V gene encodes CDR1 SGHAT and CDR2 FQNNGV.

CDR3: CASSPPDRSYEQYF. Written as DNA, the CDR3 is TGTGCCAGCAGTCCTCCGGACAGGTCCTACGAGCAGTACTTC. The rearrangement joins TRBV27 to TRBJ2-7; TRBD1 matches at 7 bases. The length of the CDR3 is 14 residues. The V and J ends lost 5 bases and 1 base, in that order; junction bases with no gene match: 5. Germline V gene sequence: CDR1 MNHEY, CDR2 SMNVEV (reference sequence).

Regarding this clone: The same CDR3 is also encoded by other DNA sequences in this sample. The V gene is TRBV5-4, the J gene TRBJ2-5; 7 positions agree with TRBD2. This CDR3 comprises 12 residues. The J segment lost 3 bases and the V segment lost 4 bases, leaving 0 bases of the junction unmatched. Germline assignment: CDR1 SGHNT and CDR2 YYREEE (reference sequence). CDR3 loop: CASSRGEETQYF. The DNA of the CDR3 is TGTGCCAGCAGCCGGGGGGAAGAGACCCAGTACTTC.

Note on this clone: One end of the junction does not line up with germline, which may come from a read error. This sequence joins TRBV7-7 and TRBJ2-2; D uncertain. CDR1 is SSHAT, CDR2 FNYEAQ, per germline (reference sequence). This CDR3 contains 15 residues. The CDR3 spells CASSLDLEETGELFF. CDR3 nucleotide sequence: TGTGCTAGCAGCTTAGATCTGGAAGAGACCGGGGAGCTGTTTTTT.

J is TRBJ1-1 and V is TRBV7-9; maybe TRBD1 (5 bases). Trimming cost V 5 bases and J 6 bases, with 16 bases left between them. The CDR3 runs 14 residues. Germline-derived CDR1 and CDR2 are SEHNR and FQNEAQ (reference sequence). The CDR3 DNA sequence: TGTGCCAGCAGCCAGGGATCGGAGACCCCTGAAGCTTTCTTT. This sequence encodes CASSQGSETPEAFF. The variable domain in full, with the rest retrieved from reference TRBV7-9 and TRBJ1-1, is DTGVSQNPRHKITKRGQNVTFRCDPISEHNRLYWYRQTLGQGPEFLTYFQNEAQLEKSRLLSDRFSAERPKGSFSTLEIQRTEQGDSAMYLCASSQGSETPEAFFGQGTRLTVV.

The chain joins TRBV4-1 to TRBJ2-1, with a tentative D call TRBD2 (5 bases). V was trimmed by 0 bases and J by 4 bases, leaving 13 bases between them. This CDR3 has 16 residues. Germline values: CDR1 MGHRA, CDR2 YSYEKL. The CDR3 here is CASSQEFGVNYNEQFF. DNA for the CDR3: TGCGCCAGCAGCCAAGAATTCGGGGTGAATTACAATGAGCAGTTCTTC.

This chain links TRBV5-6 with TRBJ1-1, with 7 bases that match TRBD1. Germline V gene lookup returns CDR1 SGHDT and CDR2 YYEEEE. The CDR3 has 12 amino acids. Trimming removed 4 bases from V and 6 bases from J; junction bases left unmatched: 3. The CDR3 spells CASSAQGAEAFF. The CDR3 coding sequence is TGTGCCAGCAGCGCCCAGGGGGCTGAAGCTTTCTTT.

In this sample, this clone turned up once. The rearrangement links TRBV11-2 to TRBJ2-1; D could derive from TRBD1 or TRBD2 (6 bases each). The germline V and J ends were trimmed by 3 bases and 2 bases, with 8 bases remaining between them. The CDR3 is 14 amino acids. The germline V gene has CDR1 SGHAT and CDR2 FQNNGV. The CDR3 nucleotides read TGTGCCAGCAGCTTCGGGGGCCCCTACAATGAGCAGTTCTTC. This codes for CASSFGGPYNEQFF.

The CDR3 region has the DNA TGTGCCAGCAGTTTGGGCACCCCCCAGGGGCCAGGGGCACCCCTCCACTTT. As protein: CASSLGTPQGPGAPLHF. This chain uses TRBV27 with TRBJ1-6; D is perhaps TRBD1 (6 bases). V lost 3 bases and J lost 11, with 23 bases in between. The V gene's germline CDR1 is MNHEY and CDR2 SMNVEV (reference sequence). This CDR3 is built from 17 residues.

This clone was observed once. The rearrangement joins TRBV11-1 to TRBJ2-5; tentatively, D is TRBD2 (6 bases). The CDR3 runs to 19 residues. The germline V gene encodes CDR1 SGHAT and CDR2 FQDESV (reference sequence). V was shortened by 2 bases and J by 0 bases, with 22 bases between the two germline ends. The CDR3 DNA follows: TGTGCCAGCAGCTTACCCGTGGCAGGGAGCCGGGACTACCAAGAGACCCAGTACTTC. Translating it yields CASSLPVAGSRDYQETQYF.

The rearrangement links TRBV2 to TRBJ1-5; D is unresolved. Trimming took off 8 bases at V and 2 bases at J, with 13 bases between the two ends. CDR3 size: 14 residues. Germline assignment: CDR1 SNHLY and CDR2 FYNNEI. Here the CDR3 reads CASEAGTGNQPQHF. The CDR3 nucleotides are TGTGCCAGCGAGGCGGGTACGGGCAATCAGCCCCAGCATTTT.

This chain links TRBV7-9 with TRBJ2-4, with D unresolved. CDR1 SEHNR and CDR2 FQNEAQ come from the germline V gene (reference sequence). Trimming removed 2 bases from V and 0 bases from J, with 8 bases in between. The CDR3 is 15 amino acids. CDR3 sequence (DNA): TGTGCCAGCAGCTTAATAACTGAAGCCAAAAACATTCAGTACTTC. Translation: CASSLITEAKNIQYF.

This clone came up once. This sequence joins TRBV5-3 and TRBJ1-2; D perhaps matches TRBD1 (6 bases). TRBV5-3 is classed as an ORF, of uncertain function. The CDR3 length is 14 residues. The V end lost 0 bases, the J end lost 5 bases, and 11 bases lay between the germline ends. The CDR3 protein is CARSLAQGRYGYTF. The CDR3 region has the DNA TGTGCCAGAAGCTTGGCCCAGGGGCGGTATGGCTACACCTTC.

V gene TRBV27 combines with J gene TRBJ2-7; tentatively, D is TRBD1 (6 bases). Germline V gene data show CDR1 as MNHEY and CDR2 as SMNVEV (reference sequence). The CDR3 sequence is 13 residues long. V gave up 6 bases and J gave up 6 bases, with 15 bases separating them. CDR3 residues: CASSPTGFGEQYF. As DNA, the CDR3 is TGTGCCAGCAGCCCGACAGGTTTCGGCGAGCAGTACTTC.

V and J are TRBV4-3 and TRBJ2-1, with a possible D match to TRBD2 (5 bases). Trimming removed 0 bases from V and 0 bases from J, with 18 bases in between. CDR3 length: 19 residues. Germline CDR1 is LGHNA and CDR2 is YSLEER. The CDR3 spells CASSQDRGLWVSSYNEQFF. Here the CDR3 DNA reads TGCGCCAGCAGCCAAGATCGGGGTTTGTGGGTCAGCTCCTACAATGAGCAGTTCTTC.

The CDR3 DNA follows: TGTGCCAGCAGTACTAGCGGTAAAGAGACCCAGTACTTC. This sequence encodes CASSTSGKETQYF. The V gene is TRBV27, the J gene TRBJ2-5, with 8 bases fitting TRBD2. The J segment lost 3 bases and the V segment lost 5 bases, leaving 2 bases of the junction unmatched. Germline V gives CDR1 MNHEY, CDR2 SMNVEV (reference sequence). CDR3 length: 13 residues.

The chain combines TRBV28 with TRBJ2-3; D not resolved. Germline CDR1 is MDHEN and CDR2 is SYDVKM. Trimming stripped 11 bases from V and 7 bases from J, with 13 bases between. The CDR3 contains 11 residues. The chain's CDR3 is CASTASHTQYF. The CDR3 coding sequence is TGTGCCTCAACAGCCTCCCATACGCAGTATTTT.

This clone was picked up one time. Other nucleotide sequences in the sample specify the same CDR3. The chain has TRBV28 and TRBJ1-1, with D unclear. V lost 2 bases and J lost 5, with 9 bases in between. The length of the CDR3 is 13 residues. Per the germline V gene, CDR1 is MDHEN and CDR2 is SYDVKM. CDR3 in DNA: TGTGCCAGCAGTTTACGGGGTGGGACTGAAGCTTTCTTT. Its protein is CASSLRGGTEAFF.

This chain links TRBV9 with TRBJ2-3; D is tentatively TRBD1 or TRBD2 (5 bases each). Trimming removed 3 bases at V and 4 bases at J, with 12 bases between. The CDR3 has 14 amino acids. CDR1 is SGDLS and CDR2 is YYNGEE in the germline V gene. This chain's CDR3 is CASSDGTLSDTQYF. For the CDR3, the DNA is TGTGCCAGCAGCGACGGGACCTTGTCAGATACGCAGTATTTT.